This is a list of T cell receptor beta chains from one sample in a study of OX40 agonist ivuxolimab in advanced cancers. TCRdb's copy holds only in-frame clones and misses some; the assay was immunoSEQ multiplex PCR. The sample gives about 32,000 clones, roughly 84% of which show up once; approximately 21% is in the top ten. Sequencing used CD4+ or CD8+ T cells sorted from blood, obtained in a trial of the OX40 agonist ivuxolimab. Source of these receptors: an adult with an advanced solid tumor such as melanoma, head and neck, liver or kidney cancer. Each CDR3 is given with its conserved first and last residue. D genes are given only for firm matches. Where a row states a size, it is once, few, many or the class of an expanded clone; other rows omit it.

clone_size	cdr3_length	v_call	j_call	d_call	cdr3_nt	cdr3_aa
few	14	TRBV30	TRBJ1-1	NA	TGTGCCTGGGGCATAGGGCAGGGAAGAAATGAAGCTTTCTTT	CAWGIGQGRNEAFF
NA	15	TRBV9	TRBJ2-3	NA	TGTGCCAGCAGCGTAGATGGGGTAGGAACAGATACGCAGTATTTT	CASSVDGVGTDTQYF
NA	14	TRBV28	TRBJ1-1	NA	TGTGCCAGCAGTTTATTTTGGTTGAACACTGAAGCTTTCTTT	CASSLFWLNTEAFF
NA	14	TRBV28	TRBJ2-5	NA	TGTGCCAGCAGTTTATTTTCGCCCGGGGGGACCCAGTACTTC	CASSLFSPGGTQYF
NA	15	TRBV7-2	TRBJ2-5	NA	TGTGCCAGCGGCCCTTTGAGCAGCTACCAAGAGACCCAGTACTTC	CASGPLSSYQETQYF
NA	19	TRBV28	TRBJ2-7	TRBD2	TGTGCCAGCAGATCTGGACTAGCCACGTTTCGGGAGATTTGGGGCGAGCAGTACTTC	CASRSGLATFREIWGEQYF
NA	15	TRBV27	TRBJ2-3	NA	TGTGCCAGCAGTTCTCGCCAGGCAGACCCAGATACGCAGTATTTT	CASSSRQADPDTQYF
NA	15	TRBV4-3	TRBJ1-4	NA	TGCGCCAGCAGCCAGGGGGAGGGGGGAGGCGAAAAACTGTTTTTT	CASSQGEGGGEKLFF
NA	13	TRBV4-1	TRBJ2-7	NA	TGCGCCAGCAGCCAAGGTTTGGGGTACGAGCAGTACTTC	CASSQGLGYEQYF
NA	14	TRBV10-3	TRBJ2-7	TRBD1	TGTGCCATCAGTGACTCGGACAGGGGAAACGAGCAGTACTTC	CAISDSDRGNEQYF
NA	16	TRBV30	TRBJ1-4	TRBD1	TGTGCCTATCGACAGGGGGCGAGGGCAACTAATGAAAAACTGTTTTTT	CAYRQGARATNEKLFF
NA	13	TRBV27	TRBJ1-1	TRBD1	TGTGCCAGCAGTTTCAGACAGGGTAGTGAAGCTTTCTTT	CASSFRQGSEAFF
NA	13	TRBV4-1	TRBJ2-1	NA	TGCGCCAGCAGCCAAGATGACTACAATGAGCAGTTCTTC	CASSQDDYNEQFF
once	14	TRBV11-2	TRBJ2-7	NA	TGTGCCAGCAGCCCCAGCGGAGCCTTCTACGAGCAGTACTTC	CASSPSGAFYEQYF
NA	15	TRBV7-9	TRBJ2-4	NA	TGTGCCAGCAGCCCAGACTGGGGGGCAAAAAACATTCAGTACTTC	CASSPDWGAKNIQYF
NA	12	TRBV5-1	TRBJ2-7	NA	TGCGCCAGCAGCGGAGGGGGCGTCGAGCAGTACTTC	CASSGGGVEQYF
few	15	TRBV28	TRBJ2-7	TRBD2	TGTGCCAGCAGTTTACTGACTAGCGGGAATAGCGAGCAGTACTTC	CASSLLTSGNSEQYF
NA	14	TRBV6-6	TRBJ2-7	NA	TGTGCCAGCAGTTACGTGGGCACCCCCTACGAGCAGTACTTC	CASSYVGTPYEQYF
NA	15	TRBV4-1	TRBJ1-2	NA	TGCGCCAGCAGCCAAGATCCGGGACCCTCCTATGGCTACACCTTC	CASSQDPGPSYGYTF
NA	14	TRBV27	TRBJ2-7	TRBD2	TGTGCCAGCAGCCCGACTAGCGGACCCTACGAGCAGTACTTC	CASSPTSGPYEQYF
once	14	TRBV13	TRBJ2-2	TRBD1	TGTGCCAGCAGCCGGACAGGGGACACCGGGGAGCTGTTTTTT	CASSRTGDTGELFF
NA	19	TRBV28	TRBJ2-3	TRBD2	TGTGCCAGCAGTTTCCCCTCTGCGGGCGGGAGGGCGGGCACAGATACGCAGTATTTT	CASSFPSAGGRAGTDTQYF
NA	13	TRBV29-1	TRBJ1-1	NA	TGCAGCGTCTTCGCCCCGGACAGCCTAGAAGCTTTCTTT	CSVFAPDSLEAFF
once	16	TRBV15	TRBJ2-1	TRBD2	TGTGCCACCACACAATTAGCGGGGGGGCCATACAATGAGCAGTTCTTC	CATTQLAGGPYNEQFF
NA	14	TRBV27	TRBJ2-7	NA	TGTGCCAGCAGTTTTTACCGGAGCTCCTACGAGCAGTACTTC	CASSFYRSSYEQYF
NA	17	TRBV4-1	TRBJ2-7	NA	TGCGCCAGCAGCCTCTCCCCGACCGGGACGGTAGCCTACGAGCAGTACTTC	CASSLSPTGTVAYEQYF
NA	13	TRBV4-1	TRBJ1-5	NA	TGCGCCAGCGGCGGGACTTCAAATCAGCCCCAGCATTTT	CASGGTSNQPQHF
NA	14	TRBV7-8	TRBJ1-1	NA	TGTGCCAGCACCCCTGTGGGCACGGACACTGAAGCTTTCTTT	CASTPVGTDTEAFF
NA	13	TRBV11-2	TRBJ2-7	NA	TGTGCCAGCAGCCCCATGACACGTTACGAGCAGTACTTC	CASSPMTRYEQYF
NA	15	TRBV2	TRBJ2-5	TRBD2	TGTGCCAGCAGTCCCCGGGGTAGCGGGGAAGAGACCCAGTACTTC	CASSPRGSGEETQYF
NA	18	TRBV9	TRBJ1-2	NA	TGTGCCAGCACCGAAAACCCCGGGGGGCAGAATGACTACTATGGCTACACCTTC	CASTENPGGQNDYYGYTF
NA	14	TRBV19	TRBJ2-5	NA	TGTGCCAGTAGTGACCCCAACAGGGAAGAAACCCAGTACTTC	CASSDPNREETQYF
NA	14	TRBV27	TRBJ2-3	NA	TGTGCCAGCAGCCTAGGGGGGTTCACAGATACGCAGTATTTT	CASSLGGFTDTQYF
few	12	TRBV6-5	TRBJ2-5	TRBD1	TGTGCCAGTTGGACAGGCCAAGAGACCCAGTACTTC	CASWTGQETQYF
NA	18	TRBV5-5	TRBJ2-6	NA	TGTGCCAGCAGCTTGTGGGCAGCCACTCGCTCTGGGGCCAACGTCCTGACTTTC	CASSLWAATRSGANVLTF
few	16	TRBV4-2	TRBJ2-1	TRBD2	TGTGCCAGCAGCCAGGGGAGGGGCCCCAGGACGGGTGAGCAGTTCTTC	CASSQGRGPRTGEQFF
NA	13	TRBV4-2	TRBJ2-7	NA	TGTGCCAGCAGCCTCGGACGGGACTACGAGCAGTACTTC	CASSLGRDYEQYF
NA	13	TRBV5-4	TRBJ2-7	NA	TGTGCCAGCAGCTTTGGCAGGACCTACGAGCAGTACTTC	CASSFGRTYEQYF
NA	15	TRBV25-1	TRBJ2-5	NA	TGTGCCAGCAGTGAACATAGGGGCCGTTCGGCGACCCAGTACTTC	CASSEHRGRSATQYF
NA	15	TRBV5-1	TRBJ2-1	NA	TGCGCCAGCAGCTACAAGCAGGGTACCTACAATGAGCAGTTCTTC	CASSYKQGTYNEQFF
once	13	TRBV6-5	TRBJ2-7	NA	TGTGCCAGCAGCCCACTTGGGTTGTACGAGCAGTACTTC	CASSPLGLYEQYF
few	14	TRBV6-4	TRBJ2-5	TRBD1	TGTGCCAGCAGTGAGGGACAGGGGGCAGAGACCCAGTACTTC	CASSEGQGAETQYF
NA	15	TRBV30	TRBJ2-2	TRBD2	TGTGCCTGCCGCCGACTAGCGGGGGACACCGGGGAGCTGTTTTTT	CACRRLAGDTGELFF
NA	15	TRBV5-4	TRBJ2-7	TRBD2	TGTGCCAGCAGCTTGGTTCGGGAGGGAGCCTACGAGCAGTACTTC	CASSLVREGAYEQYF
NA	13	TRBV6-1	TRBJ2-7	NA	TGTGCCACCCGGGACCTGGGTCCCTACGAGCAGTACTTC	CATRDLGPYEQYF
NA	16	TRBV6-4	TRBJ2-7	NA	TGTGCCAGCAGAGCCCCGGTCTCCGAGCCCTCCTACGAGCAGTACTTC	CASRAPVSEPSYEQYF
NA	16	TRBV4-1	TRBJ1-1	TRBD1	TGCGCCAGCAGCCAAGGAAACAGGGGCTTGAACACTGAAGCTTTCTTT	CASSQGNRGLNTEAFF
NA	11	TRBV5-1	TRBJ2-7	NA	TGCGCCAGCAGCTTGGGGTACGAGCAGTACTTC	CASSLGYEQYF
NA	12	TRBV5-1	TRBJ2-7	NA	TGCGCCAGCAGCTTTAACAGGGAGGAGCAGTACTTC	CASSFNREEQYF